This is a list of T cell receptor beta chains from one sample in a study of blood T cell repertoires in COVID-19. Profiled with immunoSEQ multiplex PCR; TCRdb holds only in-frame clones, not every one. The data show roughly 120,000 clones, with over 70% seen just once and approximately 7% held by the top ten. Source material: peripheral blood. The receptors were sampled from a woman aged 50 to 65 with acute or convalescent COVID-19. CDR3s include the opening cysteine and the closing phenylalanine or tryptophan. A D gene is named only where the DNA matches it firmly.

v_gene,j_gene,d_gene,CDR3nt,CDR3aa
TRBV9,TRBJ1-1,TRBD1,TGTGCCAGCAGCGTAGGAGGACAGGGGGCTGTGGGCACTGAAGCTTTCTTT,CASSVGGQGAVGTEAFF
TRBV12-5,TRBJ2-7,-,TGTGCTAGTGGTTTATGGCCTAGCTCCTACGAGCAGTACTTC,CASGLWPSSYEQYF
TRBV19,TRBJ1-5,TRBD1,TGTGCCAGTAGTACAACAGGGGGTCGCAATCAGCCCCAGCATTTT,CASSTTGGRNQPQHF
TRBV30,TRBJ2-1,TRBD2,TGTGCCTGGAGTGTTTTCGCGGGGGGCATTGCTGGAGAGCAGTTCTTC,CAWSVFAGGIAGEQFF
TRBV28,TRBJ1-5,-,TGTGCCAGCAGTTTAACTCCCGGCAGGGTGAATCAGCCCCAGCATTTT,CASSLTPGRVNQPQHF
TRBV14,TRBJ1-2,TRBD1,TGTGCCAGCAGCTGGGACAGGGGCTATGGCTACACCTTC,CASSWDRGYGYTF
TRBV5-1,TRBJ2-3,TRBD2,TGCGCCAGCAGCGAGGGACTAGCATCCACAGATACGCAGTATTTT,CASSEGLASTDTQYF
TRBV2,TRBJ2-7,TRBD1,TGTGCCAGCAGTGATCGGACAGGGAGGTCCTACGAGCAGTACTTC,CASSDRTGRSYEQYF
TRBV4-1,TRBJ1-1,-,TGCGCCAGCAGCCAAGATAGGTCGAGGGGAGGAAGAACCACTGAAGCTTTCTTT,CASSQDRSRGGRTTEAFF
TRBV6-5,TRBJ2-7,TRBD1,TGTGCCAGCAGGAGGGACAGCCAAGACTCCTACGAGCAGTACTTC,CASRRDSQDSYEQYF
TRBV28,TRBJ2-7,-,TGTGCCAGCAGCTTAGCGGGGACAGGTGCCTACGAGCAGTACTTC,CASSLAGTGAYEQYF
TRBV6-5,TRBJ2-3,-,TGTGCCAGCAGTTACGTACACGGCACAGATACGCAGTATTTT,CASSYVHGTDTQYF
TRBV6-5,TRBJ1-5,-,TGTGCCAGCAGTTACTCGGGAGGTAGCAATCAGCCCCAGCATTTT,CASSYSGGSNQPQHF
TRBV19,TRBJ1-1,-,TGTGCCAGTAGTATAGACGAGGTGATGAACACTGAAGCTTTCTTT,CASSIDEVMNTEAFF
TRBV11-2,TRBJ2-3,-,TGTGCCAGCAGCCCCCTTAGGAGCCCGTGGGATACGCAGTATTTT,CASSPLRSPWDTQYF